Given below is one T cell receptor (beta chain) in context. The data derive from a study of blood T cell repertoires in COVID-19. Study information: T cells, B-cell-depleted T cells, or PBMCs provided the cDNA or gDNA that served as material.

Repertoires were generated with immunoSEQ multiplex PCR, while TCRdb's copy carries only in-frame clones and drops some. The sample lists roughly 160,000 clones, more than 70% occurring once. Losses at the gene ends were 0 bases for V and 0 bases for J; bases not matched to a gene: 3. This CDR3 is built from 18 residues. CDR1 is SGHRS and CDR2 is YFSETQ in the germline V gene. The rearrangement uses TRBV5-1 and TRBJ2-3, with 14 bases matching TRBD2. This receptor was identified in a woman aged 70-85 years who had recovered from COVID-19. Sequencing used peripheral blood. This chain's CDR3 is CASSLGTSGGTSTDTQYF. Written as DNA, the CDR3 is TGCGCCAGCAGCTTGGGGACTAGCGGGGGGACTAGCACAGATACGCAGTATTTT.